This paragraph covers one T cell receptor (beta chain) sequence. CDR1 and CDR2 (germline): SGHDT, YYEEEE. This CDR3 is built from 12 residues. V lost 0 bases and J lost 11, with 10 bases in between. This entry is derived from a study of control samples from healthy donors and cancer patients. Libraries were prepared by immunoSEQ multiplex PCR; TCRdb keeps only in-frame clonotypes and omits some of them. The table lists around 30,000 clones, approximately 91% of them singletons, with 10% to 15% in the top ten. Sequencing used PBMCs. The clonotype originates from a middle-aged man with lung cancer. This chain uses TRBV5-6 with TRBJ2-3; tentative D call: TRBD1 (5 bases). This chain's CDR3 is CASSLVGAGQYF. In DNA form, the CDR3 reads TGTGCCAGCAGCTTGGTAGGGGCCGGGCAGTATTTT.